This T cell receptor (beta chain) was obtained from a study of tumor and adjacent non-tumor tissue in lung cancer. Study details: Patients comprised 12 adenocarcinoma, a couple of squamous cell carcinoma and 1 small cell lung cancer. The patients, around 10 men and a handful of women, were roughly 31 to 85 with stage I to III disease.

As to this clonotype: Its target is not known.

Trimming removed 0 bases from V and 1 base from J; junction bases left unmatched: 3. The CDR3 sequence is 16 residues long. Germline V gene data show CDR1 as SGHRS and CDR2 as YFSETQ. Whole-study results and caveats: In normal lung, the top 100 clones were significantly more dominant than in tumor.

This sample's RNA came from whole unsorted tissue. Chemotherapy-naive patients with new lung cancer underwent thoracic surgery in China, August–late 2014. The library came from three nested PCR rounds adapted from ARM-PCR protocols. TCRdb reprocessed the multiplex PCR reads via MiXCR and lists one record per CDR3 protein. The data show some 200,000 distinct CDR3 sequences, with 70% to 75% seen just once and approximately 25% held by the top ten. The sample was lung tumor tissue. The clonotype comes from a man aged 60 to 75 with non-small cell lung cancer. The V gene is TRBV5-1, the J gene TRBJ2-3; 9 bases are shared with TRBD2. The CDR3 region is CASSLAPSGGTDTQYF. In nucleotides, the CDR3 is TGCGCCAGCAGCTTGGCCCCTAGCGGGGGCACAGATACGCAGTATTTT.